Sequencing of this T cell receptor (beta chain) was carried out in a study of radiotherapy plus CTLA-4 blockade in lung cancer. As to this clone: Antigen: not known.

V shed 7 bases and J shed 2 bases, with 17 bases lying between them. The germline V gene has CDR1 MNHEY and CDR2 SVGAGI. The CDR3 is 15 residues long. TCRdb's table, derived via immunoSEQ multiplex PCR, lists solely in-frame clones and lacks some. In the table there are fewer than 65,000 clones, approximately 84% of which are singletons. Study results and caveats: Reported findings show early blood T cell clone dynamics, with interferon-beta, best predicted response. Radiotherapy plus ipilimumab was followed by expansion in blood of tumor-derived TCR clones.

The sequencing used peripheral blood, collected from a patient treated with radiotherapy plus ipilimumab. The chain carries TRBV6-5 and TRBJ2-5, with no clear D. The sequence was obtained from a human donor with non-small cell lung cancer whose response to radiotherapy plus ipilimumab could not be evaluated. This CDR3 reads CASTPSMNPQETQYF. In DNA, the CDR3 is TGTGCCAGCACCCCGTCTATGAACCCACAAGAGACCCAGTACTTC.